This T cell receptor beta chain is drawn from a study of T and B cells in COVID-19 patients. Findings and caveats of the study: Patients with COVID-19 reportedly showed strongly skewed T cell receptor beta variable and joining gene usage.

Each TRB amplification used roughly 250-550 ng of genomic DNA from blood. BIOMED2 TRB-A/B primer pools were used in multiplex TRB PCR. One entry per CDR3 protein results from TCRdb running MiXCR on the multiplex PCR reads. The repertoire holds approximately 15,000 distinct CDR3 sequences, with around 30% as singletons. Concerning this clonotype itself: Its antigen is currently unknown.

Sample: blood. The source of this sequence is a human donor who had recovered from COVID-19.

DNA for the CDR3: TGTGCCAGCAGTGCTGGACCCCGCGGAAAAAACTACAATGAGCAGTTCTTC. Protein sequence: CASSAGPRGKNYNEQFF. The rearrangement uses TRBV6-2 or TRBV6-3 and TRBJ2-1; D is ambiguous. The CDR3 is 17 amino acids. The germline CDR1 and CDR2 sequences are MNHEY and SVGEGT. Trimming pared 5 bases from V and 3 bases from J, leaving 20 bases between.